This T cell receptor (beta chain) derives from a study of long-term antiretroviral therapy in people with HIV (dated by TCRdb to 2021 to 2024). Turning to the overall study: The earliest samples were collected approximately a decade before the 2015 WHO recommendation for immediate ART, a period when ART was typically delayed until CD4 counts fell. A retrospective serial study tested whether changes in peripheral blood TRB repertoire composition and diversity were associated with ART initiation and durable HIV suppression. A total of roughly 180 cryopreserved PBMC samples were contributed to the cohort by 30 adults with confirmed HIV infection, with samples collected serially over a mean of roughly six years (range 1-12). Of the approximately 30 participants with HIV, approximately ten were female. No cross-contamination during QIAcube processing turned up in test extractions that ran a monoclonal T-cell line alongside 33 polyclonal samples. Study-wide findings and limitations: Owing to limited PBMC availability, only the TCR beta chain was sequenced, without alpha chain pairing. Because pre-ART samples had limited cell numbers, unsorted PBMC were profiled rather than sorted CD4+ and CD8+ T cells. Starting ART was linked to a significant rise in TRB diversity, yet even after long-term ART the diversity remained significantly lower than in transplant donor controls. Expanded TRB clones identified before ART initiation dominated the repertoire at all time points, although this dominance fluctuated and declined in many PLHIV after ART. No data were available on ART adherence, viral resistance or therapy changes, limiting inferences about post-ART repertoire changes. The samples were dated from about 2004 to 2018, and the ART regimens that were used may be less effective than current ART regimens. Compared with controls, HIV repertoires had narrower CDR3 length ranges, and the network structure pointed to an antigen-experienced repertoire that shifted only slightly toward naive after ART.

The immunoSEQ hsTCRB v3.0 assay was used at survey level resolution for TRB variable region sequencing. The targeted TRB sequencing depth was about 40,000-55,000 T-cell genomes per sample. Pooled TRB libraries were sequenced on an Illumina MiSeq with a v3 150-cycle kit. Processing in the source paper ran as follows. Repertoire analysis was performed in R inside a reproducible Nextflow workflow that covered QC, data transformation and analysis. LymphoSeq2, an R package for AIRR-Seq data exploration, was used to implement custom analyses. A few samples that produced fewer than 5000 total TRB sequences were removed, so approximately 170 HIV repertoires were analyzed. Among the approximately 200 retained HIV repertoires, 59 were collected before ART initiation and 120 to 140 were collected after ART initiation. Each repertoire was downsampled to 5000 TRB nucleotide sequences, and summary statistics were averaged across 100 downsampling iterations. Only TRB sequences with CDR3 regions of at least seven amino acids were retained for analysis. Diversity was assessed using a clonality score derived from Shannon entropy and using the Gini coefficient. In the repertoire networks, any two of the top 5000 CDR3 amino acid sequences were linked whenever the two sequences differed by an edit distance of one. GLIPH2 predicted antigen specificity groups and MHC restriction for TRB CDR3 amino acid sequences. To flag known associations with CMV, EBV, HIV or tissue antigens, CDR3 amino acid sequences were compared against VDJdb and McPAS-TCR. Pre-ART, post-ART and control groups were compared with Wilcoxon signed-rank tests and Holm-Bonferroni correction. The table comes from immuneACCESS by way of TCRdb, which keeps in-frame sequences with V and J called. Part of the clones is missing from these tables; in studies checked, under half for an unresolved V gene and the rest for unknown reasons. Clonal size and the V and J genes are those of that table, whereas D and trimming came from the DNA. In all, the sample holds some 33,000 clones, and over 75% of those were seen once. The ten largest account for about 6% of the sample.

CDR3 length: 13 amino acids, cysteine to phenylalanine. Only the CDR3 portion is preserved as DNA: 39 bases, with reading frame beginning at the first base. V is clipped by 0 bases and J by 5 bases, and the sequence between their germline boundaries is 5 bases long. CDR1 and CDR2 are drawn from the germline V gene: SGHRS, YFSETQ. To be included, a participant needed at least one PBMC sample from before ART initiation plus at least two post-ART samples. Treatment was received in the United States of America by all participants with HIV. Before DNA extraction, cryopreserved samples of roughly 0.95-10 million PBMC were thawed and washed. At the time of the earliest PBMC sample, participants with HIV were aged between roughly 20 and 55 years. PBMC samples from each participant spanned 1-4 timepoints before ART initiation and 2-8 timepoints after ART initiation, with a median of 7 samples. Serial HIV viral load, CD4+ T-cell count, ART history and demographic data were obtained for every participant. A Qiagen kit on a QIAcube was used to extract genomic DNA from unsorted PBMC, with samples processed in batches of 12.

Worth noting for this clone: Which antigen it targets is not known. No base qualities exist here, and no much larger clone lies one base off it.

Sequencing was performed on unsorted PBMCs, taken 0.6 years after starting antiretroviral therapy. This clonotype originated in a man between 18 and 29 years old with HIV. Recombination connected TRBV5-1 to TRBJ2-2; the D gene is not confidently resolved. For the CDR3, the sequence is CASSLVVTGELFF. The DNA sequence reads TGCGCCAGCAGCTTGGTAGTTACCGGGGAGCTGTTTTTT.